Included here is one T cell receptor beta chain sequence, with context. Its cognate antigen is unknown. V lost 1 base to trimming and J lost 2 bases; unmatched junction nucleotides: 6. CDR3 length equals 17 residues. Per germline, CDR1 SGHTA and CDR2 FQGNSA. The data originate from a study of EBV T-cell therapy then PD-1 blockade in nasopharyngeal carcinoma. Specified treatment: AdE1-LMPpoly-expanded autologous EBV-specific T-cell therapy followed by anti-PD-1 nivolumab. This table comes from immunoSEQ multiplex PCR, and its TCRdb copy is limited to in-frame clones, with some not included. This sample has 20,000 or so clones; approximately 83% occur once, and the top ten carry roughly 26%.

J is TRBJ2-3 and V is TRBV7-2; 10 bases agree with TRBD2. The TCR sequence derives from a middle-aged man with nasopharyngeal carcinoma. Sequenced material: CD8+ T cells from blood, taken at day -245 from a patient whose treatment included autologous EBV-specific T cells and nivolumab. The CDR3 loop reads CASSLGLAGASTDTQYF. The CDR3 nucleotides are TGTGCCAGCAGCTTAGGCCTAGCGGGGGCCTCCACAGATACGCAGTATTTT.